This section outlines one T cell receptor beta chain sequence together with its context. Its specificity is unknown. The data were taken from a study of T cell responses to AZD1222 COVID-19 vaccine. The study's findings and limits: Every sample of the repertoires postdated the peak T cell response. The study reported that nearly half of spike-specific TCRs target unmutated variant regions.

Some clones are missing from TCRdb's copy, which holds only in-frame ones; the method was immunoSEQ multiplex PCR. Among 90,000 to 150,000 clones, over 85% were seen once, and the ten largest hold 8.4%. The CDR3 is made up of 13 amino acids. Trimming pared 6 bases from V and 4 bases from J, leaving 12 bases between. Germline values: CDR1 SEHNR, CDR2 FQNEAQ (reference sequence). The clonotype was recovered from an adult in good health. This chain links TRBV7-9 with TRBJ1-2, with D uncertain. The input for sequencing was peripheral blood, taken on day 0 of AZD1222 vaccination. The CDR3 DNA follows: TGTGCCAGCAGGATCCTGGCTTCCTATGGCTACACCTTC. Translation: CASRILASYGYTF.